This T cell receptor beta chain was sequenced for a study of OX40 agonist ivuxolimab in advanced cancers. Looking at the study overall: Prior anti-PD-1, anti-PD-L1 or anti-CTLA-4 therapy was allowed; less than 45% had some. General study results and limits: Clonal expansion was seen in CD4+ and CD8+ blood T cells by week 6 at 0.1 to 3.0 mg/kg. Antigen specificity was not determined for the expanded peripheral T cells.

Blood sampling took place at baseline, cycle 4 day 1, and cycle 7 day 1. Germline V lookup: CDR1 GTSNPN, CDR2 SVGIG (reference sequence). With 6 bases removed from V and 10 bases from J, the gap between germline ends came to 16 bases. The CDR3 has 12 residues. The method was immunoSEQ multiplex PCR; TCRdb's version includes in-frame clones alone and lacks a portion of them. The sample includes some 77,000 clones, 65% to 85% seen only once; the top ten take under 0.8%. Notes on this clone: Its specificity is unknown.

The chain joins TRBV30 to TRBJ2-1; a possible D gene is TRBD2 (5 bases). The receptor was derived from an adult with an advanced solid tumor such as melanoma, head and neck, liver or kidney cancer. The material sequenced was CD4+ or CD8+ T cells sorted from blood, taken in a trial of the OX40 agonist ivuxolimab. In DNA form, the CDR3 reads TGTGCCTGCGGAGTAAGTGGCGGGGAGCAGTTCTTC. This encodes CACGVSGGEQFF.